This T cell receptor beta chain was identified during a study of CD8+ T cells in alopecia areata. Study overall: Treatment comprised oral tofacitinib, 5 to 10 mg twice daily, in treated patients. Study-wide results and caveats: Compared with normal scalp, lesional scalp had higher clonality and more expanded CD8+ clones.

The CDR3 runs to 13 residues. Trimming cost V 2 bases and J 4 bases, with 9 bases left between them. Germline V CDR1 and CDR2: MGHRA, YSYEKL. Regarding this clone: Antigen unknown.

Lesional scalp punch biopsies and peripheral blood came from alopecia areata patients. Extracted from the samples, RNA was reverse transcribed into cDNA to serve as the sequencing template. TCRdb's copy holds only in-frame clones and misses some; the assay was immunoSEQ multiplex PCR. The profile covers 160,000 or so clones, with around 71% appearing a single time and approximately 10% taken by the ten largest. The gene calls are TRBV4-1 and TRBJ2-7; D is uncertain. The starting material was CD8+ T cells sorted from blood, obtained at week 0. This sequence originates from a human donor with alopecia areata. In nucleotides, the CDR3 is TGCGCCAGCAGCCAAACTCCGGGTTACGAGCAGTACTTC. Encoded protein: CASSQTPGYEQYF.